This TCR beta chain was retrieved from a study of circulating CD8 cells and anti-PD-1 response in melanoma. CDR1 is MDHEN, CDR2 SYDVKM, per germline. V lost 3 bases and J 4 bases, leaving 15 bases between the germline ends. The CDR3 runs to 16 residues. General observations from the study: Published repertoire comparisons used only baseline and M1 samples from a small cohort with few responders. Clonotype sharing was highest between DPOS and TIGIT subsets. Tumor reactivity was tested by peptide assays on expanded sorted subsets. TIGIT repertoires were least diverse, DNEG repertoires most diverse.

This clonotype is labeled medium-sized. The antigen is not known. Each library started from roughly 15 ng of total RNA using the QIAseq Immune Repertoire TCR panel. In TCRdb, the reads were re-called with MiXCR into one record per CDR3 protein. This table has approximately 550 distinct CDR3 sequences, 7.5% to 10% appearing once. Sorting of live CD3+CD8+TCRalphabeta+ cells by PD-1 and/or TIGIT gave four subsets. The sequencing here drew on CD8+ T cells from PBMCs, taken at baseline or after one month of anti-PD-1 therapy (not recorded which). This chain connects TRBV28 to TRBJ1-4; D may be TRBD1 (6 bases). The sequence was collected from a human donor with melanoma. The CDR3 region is CASSLSRQGINEKLFF. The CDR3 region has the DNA TGTGCCAGCAGTTTGTCAAGGCAGGGGATTAATGAAAAACTGTTTTTT. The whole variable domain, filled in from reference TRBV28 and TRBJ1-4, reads DVKVTQSSRYLVKRTGEKVFLECVQDMDHENMFWYRQDPGLGLRLIYFSYDVKMKEKGDIPEGYSVSREKKERFSLILESASTNQTSMYLCASSLSRQGINEKLFFGSGTQLSVL.